This T cell receptor beta chain was profiled in a study of CD8+CD57+ T cells in acquired aplastic anemia (dated by TCRdb to 2016 to 2019). Background on the whole study: A mean of approximately 2.9 ug of DNA, ranging from roughly 0.2 to 27.4 ug, was extracted from sorted CD4+ and CD8+ cells. CD8+CD57+ expansion was defined as frequency above the mean frequency observed in healthy subjects. Results the study describes overall, beyond this receptor: Although twenty-nine CD8+ CDR3 sequences were shared by patients and controls, these sequences appeared highly expressed in patients and within the immunodominant clones of patients. No significant difference in CD8+ Simpson's diversity was found between patients and healthy controls (P=0.060).

The patients picked for sequencing were ones in whom flow cytometry had shown an expansion of CD8+CD57+ cells. Every patient had severe acquired aplastic anemia, diagnosed using the International Study of Aplastic Anemia and Agranulocytosis and Camitta criteria. Patients had received no therapy at the time of blood sampling. In the study, sorted CD4+ and CD8+ blood T cells from patients with severe aplastic anemia and from healthy subjects underwent deep sequencing of TCR repertoires. Patients were enrolled under clinicaltrials.gov protocols 00001620, 01623167, 00001397, 00071045, 00081523 and 00961064 in the USA. Ficoll-Paque density gradient centrifugation was used to isolate peripheral blood mononuclear cells. CD4+ and CD8+ T cells were sorted by FACS or magnetic beads before DNA extraction. Trimmed from V: 5 bases; trimmed from J: 7 bases; junction bases lacking a gene match: 4. From the cysteine up to the phenylalanine, the CDR3 has a length of 14 residues. The CDR3 DNA has 42 bases and is translated from base 1. Reading the germline V gene (reference sequence) gives CDR1 WNHNN and CDR2 SYGVQD.

In the case of this clonotype: Its antigen remains unidentified. No per-base quality is available; no much larger clone lies one base away.

Genomic DNA served as template for TCR beta VDJ combination and CDR3 sequence profiling. TCR repertoire sequencing was run on an Illumina HiSeq 2000. Under the source paper's analysis protocol: TRBV/TRBJ rearrangement plots, CDR3 size and DJ length profiles, and Simpson's diversity index were used to assess repertoires. The most abundant DNA sequence in the deep sequencing data was defined as the immunodominant clone. CDR3 amino acid sequences were checked for sharing across subjects and were also compared against the VDJdb database and published repertoires. The public reads were quality trimmed at Q25 with fastp and then assembled into clones with MiXCR by TCRdb, keeping productive beta chains. Entries are consolidated by CDR3 protein sequence, retaining the most common genes and DNA. For this entry, the V and J calls and clone size follow TCRdb and not the study's own pipeline. The sample has about 180,000 distinct CDR3 sequences on record, 63% of them singletons. Together, the top ten hold approximately 40% of the sample.

Sequencing was carried out using sorted CD4+, CD8+, or CD8+CD57+ T cells (not recorded which) from PBMCs. This clonotype was obtained from a human donor with aplastic anemia. Recombination joined TRBV10-1 with TRBJ2-1; 11 bases in the junction line up with TRBD2. Here is the DNA: TGCGCCAGCAGTATAACTAGCGGGAGAAATGAGCAGTTCTTC. Translation gives CASSITSGRNEQFF.